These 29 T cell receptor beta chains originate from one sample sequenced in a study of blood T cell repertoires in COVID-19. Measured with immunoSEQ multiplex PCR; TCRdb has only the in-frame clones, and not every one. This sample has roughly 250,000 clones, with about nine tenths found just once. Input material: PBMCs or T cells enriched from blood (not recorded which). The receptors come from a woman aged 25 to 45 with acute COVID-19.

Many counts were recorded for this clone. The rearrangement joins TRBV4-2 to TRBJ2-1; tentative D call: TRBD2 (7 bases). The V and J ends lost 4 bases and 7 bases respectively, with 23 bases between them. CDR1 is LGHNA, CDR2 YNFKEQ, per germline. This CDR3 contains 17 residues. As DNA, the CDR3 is TGTGCCAGCAGCCTCAGACCTAGTGGGGGGGCCCATAATGAGCAGTTCTTC. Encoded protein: CASSLRPSGGAHNEQFF.

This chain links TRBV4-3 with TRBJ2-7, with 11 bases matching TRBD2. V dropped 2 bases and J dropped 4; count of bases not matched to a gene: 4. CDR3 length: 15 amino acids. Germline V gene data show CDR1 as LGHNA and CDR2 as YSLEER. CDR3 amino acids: CASSQTIAGGYEQYF. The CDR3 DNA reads TGCGCCAGCAGCCAAACAATAGCGGGAGGGTACGAGCAGTACTTC.

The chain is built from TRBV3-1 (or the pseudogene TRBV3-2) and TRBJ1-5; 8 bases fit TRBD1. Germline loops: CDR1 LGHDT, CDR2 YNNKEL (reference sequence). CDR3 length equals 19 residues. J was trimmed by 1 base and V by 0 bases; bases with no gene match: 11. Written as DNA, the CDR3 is TGTGCCAGCAGCCAAGAATCTGGCAGGGGGCTTGTAAGCAATCAGCCCCAGCATTTT. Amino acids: CASSQESGRGLVSNQPQHF.

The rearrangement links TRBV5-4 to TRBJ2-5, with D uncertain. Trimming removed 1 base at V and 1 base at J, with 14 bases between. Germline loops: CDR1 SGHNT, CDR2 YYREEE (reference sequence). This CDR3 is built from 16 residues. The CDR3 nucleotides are TGTGCCAGCAGCTTGAAGGTGCGGAGTGGCCAAGAGACCCAGTACTTC. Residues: CASSLKVRSGQETQYF.

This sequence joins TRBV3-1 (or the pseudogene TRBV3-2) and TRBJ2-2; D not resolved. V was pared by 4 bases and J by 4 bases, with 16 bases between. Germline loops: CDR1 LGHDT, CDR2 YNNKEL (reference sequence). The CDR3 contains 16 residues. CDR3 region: CASSPYPSLSTGELFF. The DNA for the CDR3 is TGTGCCAGCAGCCCATATCCGAGTTTGAGCACCGGGGAGCTGTTTTTT.

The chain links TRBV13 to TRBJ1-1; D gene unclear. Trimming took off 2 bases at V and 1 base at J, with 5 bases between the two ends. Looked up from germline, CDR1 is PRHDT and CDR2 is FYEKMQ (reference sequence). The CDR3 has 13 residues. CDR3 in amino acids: CASSLYGNTEAFF. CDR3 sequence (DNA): TGTGCCAGCAGCTTATACGGGAACACTGAAGCTTTCTTT.

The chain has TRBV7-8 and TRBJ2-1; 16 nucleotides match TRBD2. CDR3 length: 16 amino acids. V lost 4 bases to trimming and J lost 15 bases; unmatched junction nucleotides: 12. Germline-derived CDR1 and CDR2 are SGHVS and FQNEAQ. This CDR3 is CASSSGTSGRVRLSFF. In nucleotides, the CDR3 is TGTGCCAGCAGCTCGGGGACTAGCGGGAGGGTGAGATTGTCGTTCTTC.

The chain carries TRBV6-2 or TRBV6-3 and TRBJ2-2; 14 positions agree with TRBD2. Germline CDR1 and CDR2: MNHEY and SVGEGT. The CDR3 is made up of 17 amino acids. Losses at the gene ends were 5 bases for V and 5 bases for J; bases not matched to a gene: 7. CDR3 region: CASSDGTSGSGTGELFF. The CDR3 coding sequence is TGTGCCAGCAGTGACGGGACTAGCGGGAGTGGAACCGGGGAGCTGTTTTTT.

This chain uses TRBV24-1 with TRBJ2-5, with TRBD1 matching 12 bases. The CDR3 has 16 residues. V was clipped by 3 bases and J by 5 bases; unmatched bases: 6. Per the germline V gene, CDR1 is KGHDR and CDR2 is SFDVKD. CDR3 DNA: TGTGCCACCAGTGATGGGGACAGGGGGCTTACGGAGACCCAGTACTTC. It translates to CATSDGDRGLTETQYF.

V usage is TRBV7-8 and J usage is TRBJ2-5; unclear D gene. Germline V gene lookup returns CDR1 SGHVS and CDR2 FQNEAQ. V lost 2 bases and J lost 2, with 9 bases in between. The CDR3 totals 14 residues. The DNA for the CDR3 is TGTGCCAGCAGCTTAAGGTCGGGTCAAGAGACCCAGTACTTC. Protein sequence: CASSLRSGQETQYF.

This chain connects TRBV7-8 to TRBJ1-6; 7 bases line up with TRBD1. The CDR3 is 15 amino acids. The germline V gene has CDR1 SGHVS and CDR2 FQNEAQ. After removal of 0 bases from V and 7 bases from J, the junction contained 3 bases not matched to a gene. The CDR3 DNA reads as TGTGCCAGCAGCTTAGCGGGGACAGAGAATTCACCCCTCCACTTT. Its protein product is CASSLAGTENSPLHF.

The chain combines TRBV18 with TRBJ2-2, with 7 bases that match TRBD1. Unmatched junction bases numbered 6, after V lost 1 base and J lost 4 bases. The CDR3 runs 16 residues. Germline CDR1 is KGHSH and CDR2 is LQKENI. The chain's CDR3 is CASSPLDRAGTGELFF. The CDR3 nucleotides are TGTGCCAGCTCACCACTTGACAGGGCAGGCACCGGGGAGCTGTTTTTT.

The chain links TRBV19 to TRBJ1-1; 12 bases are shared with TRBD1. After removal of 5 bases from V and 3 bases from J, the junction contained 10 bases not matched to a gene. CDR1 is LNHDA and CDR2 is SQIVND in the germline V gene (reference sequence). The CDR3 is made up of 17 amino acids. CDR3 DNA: TGTGCCAGTAGTTTCCGGGACAGGGGGCAGGGGGACACTGAAGCTTTCTTT. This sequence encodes CASSFRDRGQGDTEAFF.

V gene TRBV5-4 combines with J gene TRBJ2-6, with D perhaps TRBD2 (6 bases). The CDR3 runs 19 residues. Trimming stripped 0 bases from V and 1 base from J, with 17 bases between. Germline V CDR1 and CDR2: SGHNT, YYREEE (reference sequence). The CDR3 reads CASSLGGGGVGSGANVLTF. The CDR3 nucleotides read TGTGCCAGCAGCTTGGGGGGCGGCGGGGTAGGGTCTGGGGCCAACGTCCTGACTTTC.

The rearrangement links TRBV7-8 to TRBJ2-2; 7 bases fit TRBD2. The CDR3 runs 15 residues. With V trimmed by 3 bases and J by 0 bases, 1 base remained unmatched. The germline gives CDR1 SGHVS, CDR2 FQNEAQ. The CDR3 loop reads CASSFSGSNTGELFF. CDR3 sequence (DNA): TGTGCCAGCAGCTTTAGCGGGTCGAACACCGGGGAGCTGTTTTTT.

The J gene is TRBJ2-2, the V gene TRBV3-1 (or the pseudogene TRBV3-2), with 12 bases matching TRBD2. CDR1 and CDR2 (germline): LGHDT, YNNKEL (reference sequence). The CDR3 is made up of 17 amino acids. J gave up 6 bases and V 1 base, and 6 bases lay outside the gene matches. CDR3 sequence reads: CASSQAPSGRGSGELFF. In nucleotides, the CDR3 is TGTGCCAGCAGCCAAGCTCCTAGCGGGAGGGGATCCGGGGAGCTGTTTTTT.

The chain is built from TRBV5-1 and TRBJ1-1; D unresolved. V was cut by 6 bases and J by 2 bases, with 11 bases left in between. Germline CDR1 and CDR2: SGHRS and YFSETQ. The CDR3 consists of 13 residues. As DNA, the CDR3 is TGCGCCAGCACGAGGACGGGAAACACTGAAGCTTTCTTT. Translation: CASTRTGNTEAFF.

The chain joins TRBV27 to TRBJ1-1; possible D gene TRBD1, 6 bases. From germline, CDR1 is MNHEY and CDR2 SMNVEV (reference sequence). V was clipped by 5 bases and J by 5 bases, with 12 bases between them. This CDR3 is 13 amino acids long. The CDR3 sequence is CASSRGGWTEAFF. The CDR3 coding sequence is TGTGCCAGCAGTAGGGGGGGATGGACTGAAGCTTTCTTT.

The CDR3 region is CAWGDRDRVYYGYTF. DNA for the CDR3: TGTGCCTGGGGGGACCGGGACAGGGTATATTATGGCTACACCTTC. The J gene is TRBJ1-2, the V gene TRBV30, with 9 nucleotides matching TRBD1. Germline V gene sequence: CDR1 GTSNPN, CDR2 SVGIG (reference sequence). After removal of 5 bases from V and 5 bases from J, the junction contained 12 bases not matched to a gene. The CDR3 length is 15 residues.

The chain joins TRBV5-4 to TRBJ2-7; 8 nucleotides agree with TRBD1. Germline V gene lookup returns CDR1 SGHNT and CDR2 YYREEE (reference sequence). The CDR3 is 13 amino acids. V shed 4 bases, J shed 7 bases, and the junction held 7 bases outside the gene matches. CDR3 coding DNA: TGTGCCAGCAGCGCTCAGGGGGCGGGGGAGCAGTACTTC. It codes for CASSAQGAGEQYF.

The DNA of the CDR3 is TGTGCCAGCTCACCATCCCGGCTAGCGGGAGAAAGAGAGCAGTTCTTC. This encodes CASSPSRLAGEREQFF. The chain combines TRBV18 with TRBJ2-1, with 10 positions matching TRBD2. The trim removed 2 bases at V and 10 bases at J, leaving 11 bases unmatched. Germline loops: CDR1 KGHSH, CDR2 LQKENI. CDR3 length equals 16 residues.

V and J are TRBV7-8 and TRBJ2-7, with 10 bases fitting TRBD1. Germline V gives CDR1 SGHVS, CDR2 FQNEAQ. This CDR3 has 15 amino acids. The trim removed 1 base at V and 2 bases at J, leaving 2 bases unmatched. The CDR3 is CASSLVGQGAYEQYF. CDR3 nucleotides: TGTGCCAGCAGCTTAGTTGGACAGGGGGCCTACGAGCAGTACTTC.

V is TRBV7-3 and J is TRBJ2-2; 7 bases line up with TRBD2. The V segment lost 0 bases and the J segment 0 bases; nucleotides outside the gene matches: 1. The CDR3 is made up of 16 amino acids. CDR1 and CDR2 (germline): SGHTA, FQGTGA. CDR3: CASSLTSGSNTGELFF. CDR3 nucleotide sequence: TGTGCCAGCAGCTTAACTAGCGGGTCGAACACCGGGGAGCTGTTTTTT.

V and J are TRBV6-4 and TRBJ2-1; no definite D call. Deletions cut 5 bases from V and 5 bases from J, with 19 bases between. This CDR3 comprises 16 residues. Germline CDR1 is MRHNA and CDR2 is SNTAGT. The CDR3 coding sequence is TGTGCCAGCAGTTCTTCCTGGCAGACAAATCACAATGAGCAGTTCTTC. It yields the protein CASSSSWQTNHNEQFF.

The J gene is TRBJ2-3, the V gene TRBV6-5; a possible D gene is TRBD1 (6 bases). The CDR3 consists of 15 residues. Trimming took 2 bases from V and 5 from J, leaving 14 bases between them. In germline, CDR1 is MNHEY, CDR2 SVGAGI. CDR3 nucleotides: TGTGCCAGCAGTTACCAAGGGGGTCTTGGAGATACGCAGTATTTT. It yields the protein CASSYQGGLGDTQYF.

This CDR3 reads CAWMRGAGGNTIYF. Written as DNA, the CDR3 is TGTGCCTGGATGCGGGGGGCGGGAGGAAACACCATATATTTT. The chain links TRBV30 to TRBJ1-3; D is perhaps TRBD1 (6 bases). V gave up 4 bases and J gave up 4 bases, with 14 bases separating them. Germline CDR1 reads GTSNPN; CDR2 reads SVGIG (reference sequence). CDR3 size: 14 residues. The full variable domain, completed using reference TRBV30 and TRBJ1-3, is SQTIHQWPATLVQPVGSPLSLECTVEGTSNPNLYWYRQAAGRGLQLLFYSVGIGQISSEVPQNLSASRPQDRQFILSSKKLLLSDSGFYLCAWMRGAGGNTIYFGEGSWLTVV.

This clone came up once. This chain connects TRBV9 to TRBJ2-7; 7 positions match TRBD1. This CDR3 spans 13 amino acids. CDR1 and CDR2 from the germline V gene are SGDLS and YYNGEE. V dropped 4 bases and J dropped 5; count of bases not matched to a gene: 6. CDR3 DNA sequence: TGTGCCAGCAGCACGGACAGGTTTAACGAGCAGTACTTC. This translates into CASSTDRFNEQYF.

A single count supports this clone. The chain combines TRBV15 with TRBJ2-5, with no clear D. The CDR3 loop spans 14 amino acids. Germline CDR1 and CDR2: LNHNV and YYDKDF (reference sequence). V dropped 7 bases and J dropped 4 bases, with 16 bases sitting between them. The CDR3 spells CATTPGGSGETQYF. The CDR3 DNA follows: TGTGCCACCACCCCCGGTGGTTCAGGAGAGACCCAGTACTTC.

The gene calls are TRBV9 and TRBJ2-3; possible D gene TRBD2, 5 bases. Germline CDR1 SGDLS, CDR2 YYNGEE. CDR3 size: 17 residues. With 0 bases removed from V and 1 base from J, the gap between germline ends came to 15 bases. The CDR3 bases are TGTGCCAGCAGCGTAGCGCGCGGAAGCGGTGGCACAGATACGCAGTATTTT. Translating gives CASSVARGSGGTDTQYF.